Presented here are 18 T cell receptor beta chains from one specimen sequenced in a study of T-cell memory formation after mild COVID-19. Via MiXCR, TCRdb re-called the 5' RACE reads, giving one row per CDR3 protein. The sample contains more than 350,000 distinct CDR3 sequences, roughly 15% of which appear only once. Sequencing was done on a sample of PBMCs or a T cell subset sorted from them (not recorded which). These receptors were taken from a man between 18 and 29 years old who had mild COVID-19 (a few samples of this study predate the infection). Cell type and time point are not known.

The chain carries TRBV4-2 and TRBJ1-2, with 8 positions matching TRBD1. Germline CDR1 is LGHNA and CDR2 is YNFKEQ. J gave up 3 bases and V 0 bases, and 3 bases lay outside the gene matches. The CDR3 loop spans 15 amino acids. The chain's CDR3 is CASSQDDRGDYGYTF. The DNA for the CDR3 is TGTGCCAGCAGCCAAGATGACAGGGGCGACTATGGCTACACCTTC.

This clonotype was seen more than once but under ten times. The chain carries TRBV4-1 and TRBJ1-1; D remains ambiguous. CDR3 size: 16 residues. CDR1 is MGHRA, CDR2 YSYEKL, per germline. Trimming took 1 base from V and 2 from J, leaving 14 bases between them. Written as DNA, the CDR3 is TGCGCCAGCAGCCAAGTTTTTGGTGAAATTAACACTGAAGCTTTCTTT. Encoded protein: CASSQVFGEINTEAFF.

This clonotype has a handful of counts. V usage is TRBV6-6 and J usage is TRBJ2-1; D gene ambiguous. V was shortened by 6 bases and J by 2 bases, with 17 bases between the two germline ends. The length of the CDR3 is 16 residues. The V gene's germline CDR1 is MNHNY and CDR2 SVGAGI (reference sequence). CDR3 protein: CASSQLPYPPYNEQFF. The CDR3 DNA follows: TGTGCCAGCAGCCAGCTGCCTTATCCGCCCTACAATGAGCAGTTCTTC.

A few counts support this clonotype. The chain carries TRBV4-3 and TRBJ1-3; 7 bases line up with TRBD1. With 3 bases clipped from V and 0 bases from J, the junction kept 5 bases outside the gene matches. The germline V gene has CDR1 LGHNA and CDR2 YSLEER. The CDR3 length is 16 residues. CDR3 residues: CASSQAGTASGNTIYF. CDR3 nucleotides: TGCGCCAGCAGCCAGGCAGGGACAGCCTCTGGAAACACCATATATTTT.

This clonotype has just a few counts. The V call is TRBV6-2 or TRBV6-3, the J call TRBJ2-5, with TRBD2 matching 12 bases. The CDR3 has 15 amino acids. Germline trimming cut 4 bases from V and 3 bases from J; bases unmatched to any gene: 3. Looked up from germline, CDR1 is MNHEY and CDR2 is SVGEGT. This CDR3 reads CASSSRTSGEETQYF. CDR3 coding DNA: TGTGCCAGCAGTTCCCGGACTAGCGGGGAAGAGACCCAGTACTTC.

The chain is built from TRBV29-1 and TRBJ2-7; perhaps D is TRBD1 or TRBD2 (5 bases each). CDR3 length: 15 residues. V was pared by 4 bases and J by 7 bases, with 23 bases between. Germline V gives CDR1 SQVTM, CDR2 ANQGSEA. CDR3 sequence (DNA): TGCAGCGTTGGGGAGACAGATCCCGGCTTGGGGGAGCAGTACTTC. Translated, it gives CSVGETDPGLGEQYF.

This clonotype has at least ten counts. The chain has TRBV5-1 and TRBJ2-7; the match to TRBD1 covers 10 bases. The CDR3 loop spans 13 amino acids. With 4 bases clipped from V and 11 bases from J, the junction kept 9 bases outside the gene matches. Germline lookup yields CDR1 SGHRS and CDR2 YFSETQ. CDR3 amino acids: CASSPTGTGEKYF. DNA for the CDR3: TGCGCCAGCAGCCCAACCGGGACAGGGGAGAAGTACTTC.

This clonotype was observed a few times. The chain joins TRBV7-9 to TRBJ2-4, with TRBD1 matching 8 bases. Trimming took 5 bases from V and 1 from J; bases not matched to a gene: 7. Germline assignment: CDR1 SEHNR and CDR2 FQNEAQ (reference sequence). This CDR3 is built from 16 residues. The CDR3 region has the DNA TGTGCCAGCAGCCGCGGTCAGGGGGCGGCCAAAAACATTCAGTACTTC. It codes for CASSRGQGAAKNIQYF.

This sequence joins TRBV7-9 and TRBJ1-1; possible D gene TRBD1, 6 bases. The germline gives CDR1 SEHNR, CDR2 FQNEAQ (reference sequence). V lost 4 bases to trimming and J lost 4 bases, with 22 bases between them. The CDR3 loop spans 17 amino acids. The CDR3 bases are TGTGCCAGCAGCTCCAGGGGCTCGGGGCCTGAGGGCACTGAAGCTTTCTTT. Its translation is CASSSRGSGPEGTEAFF.

The chain recombines TRBV29-1 with TRBJ2-7; D possibly uses TRBD1 or TRBD2 (5 bases each). The CDR3 loop spans 13 amino acids. The V and J ends lost 7 bases and 4 bases respectively, with 17 bases between them. Germline loops: CDR1 SQVTM, CDR2 ANQGSEA. The CDR3: CSARQGVGYEQYF. CDR3 in DNA: TGCAGCGCCCGGCAGGGAGTAGGGTACGAGCAGTACTTC.

The chain couples TRBV7-2 to TRBJ1-1; 7 bases line up with TRBD1. The CDR3 is 14 residues long. Germline V gene data show CDR1 as SGHTA and CDR2 as FQGNSA. The trim removed 5 bases at V and 3 bases at J, leaving 6 bases unmatched. The CDR3: CASSVQGQYTEAFF. CDR3 nucleotides: TGTGCCAGCAGCGTACAGGGACAGTACACTGAAGCTTTCTTT. The full variable domain, with the rest looked up from reference TRBV7-2 and TRBJ1-1, is GAGVSQSPSNKVTEKGKDVELRCDPISGHTALYWYRQSLGQGLEFLIYFQGNSAPDKSGLPSDRFSAERTGGSVSTLTIQRTQQEDSAVYLCASSVQGQYTEAFFGQGTRLTVV.

This clonotype appeared a single time. The chain links TRBV7-2 to TRBJ1-3; 7 nucleotides line up with TRBD1. This CDR3 has 15 amino acids. V shed 4 bases, J shed 0 bases, and the junction held 3 bases outside the gene matches. Germline loops: CDR1 SGHTA, CDR2 FQGNSA. CDR3 coding DNA: TGTGCCAGCAGCTCAGGGGGGGGCTCTGGAAACACCATATATTTT. Protein: CASSSGGGSGNTIYF.

The chain combines TRBV4-1 with TRBJ2-5; the match to TRBD2 covers 12 bases. The CDR3 consists of 19 residues. The ends lost 3 bases at V and 7 bases at J; junction bases unmatched: 18. The germline V gene encodes CDR1 MGHRA and CDR2 YSYEKL. CDR3 loop: CASSHPRTSGAKVFLTQYF. The DNA for the CDR3 is TGCGCCAGCAGCCACCCACGGACTAGCGGGGCGAAGGTGTTTTTGACCCAGTACTTC.

This clonotype has at least ten counts. The chain is built from TRBV20-1 and TRBJ2-3; 7 nucleotides match TRBD2. With V trimmed by 6 bases and J by 1 base, 13 bases remained unmatched. The CDR3 spans 16 residues. Germline-derived CDR1 and CDR2 are DFQATT and SNEGSKA (reference sequence). The CDR3 region has the DNA TGCAGTGCCGCAAGAGAGCGGGATATTCGCACAGATACGCAGTATTTT. Its translation is CSAARERDIRTDTQYF.

The chain recombines TRBV4-1 with TRBJ2-3; TRBD1 agrees at 8 bases. Trimming at V came to 7 bases and at J to 11 bases, leaving 14 bases not matched to a gene. CDR1 is MGHRA, CDR2 YSYEKL, per germline. The CDR3 is 14 amino acids. CDR3 in DNA: TGCGCCAGCACTGGCTTGGGCAGGGGGCGAGTGCAGTATTTT. Translating gives CASTGLGRGRVQYF.

The CDR3 region is CASRHGPVSGNTIYF. Written as DNA, the CDR3 is TGCGCCAGCCGGCACGGGCCCGTCTCTGGAAACACCATATATTTT. This sequence joins TRBV4-1 and TRBJ1-3; no clear D gene. The germline V and J ends were trimmed by 8 bases and 0 bases, with 14 bases remaining between them. The CDR3 contains 15 residues. The germline V gene encodes CDR1 MGHRA and CDR2 YSYEKL.

This clonotype was counted only a few times. V usage is TRBV4-1 and J usage is TRBJ1-2, with D possibly being TRBD1 (5 bases). Trimming shortened V by 0 bases and J by 4 bases, and 9 bases separated the two germline ends. Germline CDR1 MGHRA, CDR2 YSYEKL. This CDR3 contains 14 residues. CDR3 loop: CASSQDTGGYGYTF. Here the CDR3 DNA reads TGCGCCAGCAGCCAAGATACGGGGGGCTATGGCTACACCTTC.

The chain employs TRBV6-5 and TRBJ2-3, with D unclear. The CDR3 length is 13 residues. Germline CDR1 reads MNHEY; CDR2 reads SVGAGI. Trimming removed 5 bases from V and 4 bases from J, with 10 bases in between. The CDR3 protein is CASSPPGSDTQYF. In DNA, the CDR3 is TGTGCCAGCAGTCCTCCTGGCTCAGATACGCAGTATTTT.